This TCR beta chain comes out of a study of blood T cell repertoires in COVID-19. Study in general: Nucleic acid was either cDNA or gDNA, and it came from T cells, B-cell-depleted T cells, or PBMCs.

Germline loops: CDR1 LNHDA, CDR2 SQIVND (reference sequence). The ends lost 0 bases at V and 6 bases at J; junction bases unmatched: 2. The CDR3 is made up of 14 amino acids. Study processing details: By means of reference gene primer amplification, nucleated cell counts were estimated. TCRdb's copy holds only in-frame clones and misses some; the assay was immunoSEQ multiplex PCR. The V and J calls and clone size come from that table; D and trimming were worked out from the DNA. Of roughly 36,000 clones detected, 75% to 85% appear once; the ten largest clones hold 13%. The J gene is TRBJ1-2, the V gene TRBV19; 9 bases are a match to TRBD1. The TCR originated in a human donor in a cohort sampled during active COVID-19. The sample was peripheral blood. This CDR3 reads CASSIDRTGDGYTF. In DNA, the CDR3 is TGTGCCAGTAGTATAGATCGGACAGGGGATGGCTACACCTTC.